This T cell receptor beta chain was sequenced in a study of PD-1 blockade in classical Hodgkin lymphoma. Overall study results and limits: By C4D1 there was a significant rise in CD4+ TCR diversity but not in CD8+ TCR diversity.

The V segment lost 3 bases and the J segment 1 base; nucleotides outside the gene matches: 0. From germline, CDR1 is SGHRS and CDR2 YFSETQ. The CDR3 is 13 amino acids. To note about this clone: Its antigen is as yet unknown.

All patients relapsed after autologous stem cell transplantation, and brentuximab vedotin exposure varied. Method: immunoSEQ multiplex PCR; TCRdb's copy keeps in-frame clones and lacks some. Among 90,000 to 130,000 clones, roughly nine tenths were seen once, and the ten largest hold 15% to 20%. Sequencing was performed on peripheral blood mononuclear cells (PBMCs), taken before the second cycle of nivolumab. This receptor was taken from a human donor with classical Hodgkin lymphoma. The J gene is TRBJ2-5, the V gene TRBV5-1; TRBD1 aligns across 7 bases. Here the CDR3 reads CASSWDSQETQYF. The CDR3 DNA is TGCGCCAGCAGCTGGGACAGCCAAGAGACCCAGTACTTC.